This T cell receptor (beta chain) was sequenced in a study of shared clonotypes between healthy human individuals. Study-wide points: As a rule, naive subsets had a larger estimated richness than memory subsets. Owing to a small donor count, the genetic and exposure-history diversity represented was limited.

Per germline, CDR1 MNHEY and CDR2 SVGAGI. V was pared by 5 bases and J by 6 bases, with 13 bases between. There are 13 residues in the CDR3. Each replicate PCR on the sorted subsets used roughly 210 ng DNA (around 30,000 T cell genomes). Measured with immunoSEQ multiplex PCR; TCRdb has only the in-frame clones, and not every one. The repertoire holds a few million clones, with around nine tenths as singletons. A few counts support this clone. Its specificity is not known. This chain uses TRBV6-5 with TRBJ1-2; D not resolved. Sequencing used naive CD4+ T cells sorted from blood. The subset is: CD45RA+ positively selected. The clonotype was recovered from a man aged 18 to 30 in good health. The DNA of the CDR3 is TGTGCCAGCAGTACGGTCGGCCCAAATGGCTACACCTTC. Amino acids: CASSTVGPNGYTF.